This TCR beta chain is drawn from a study of blood T cells in healthy people across ages. Sample-barcoded 5' priming and a J-beta primer mix drove a second PCR of roughly 6 to 12 cycles. Each CDR3 protein is one row after TCRdb ran MiXCR on the 5' RACE reads. The sample lists roughly 1,100,000 distinct CDR3 sequences; around 25% were seen once. Per sample, at least 6 micrograms of total RNA were extracted. Findings of the study overall: Nothing was known about donor CMV status, and this possibly confounded expanded clonotype changes.

With respect to this clonotype: Its antigen remains unidentified.

The CDR3 length is 13 residues. Germline values: CDR1 ENHRY, CDR2 SYGVKD. These data were also filed under a second study, of T cells of mothers and their children. That work states: Sequencing got over 8 million TCR beta CDR3 reads from each mother and roughly 2.7 million from each child. Related mother-child pairs shared marginally more repertoire than unrelated pairs, though not significantly.

The rearrangement links TRBV10-3 to TRBJ2-7; TRBD1 matches 7 bases. The end of the DNA fits TRBJ2-5 better, so the J call may be wrong. The sample was blood. The sequence came from a girl aged 2 to 9 in good health. CDR3 nucleotide sequence: TGTGCCATCGGGGACAGCCGAGAAGGGACCCAGTACTTC. Its translation: CAIGDSREGTQYF.